This TCR beta chain was sequenced during a study of blood T cell repertoires in COVID-19 (dated by TCRdb to 2018 to 2021). A note on the overall study: Samples from collaborators originated in the United States, Italy and Spain and spanned both the acute and convalescent phases of COVID-19. The material from the prospective study consisted of cDNA or gDNA derived from T cells, B-cell-depleted T cells, or PBMCs. The dataset comprised deeply sampled blood TCRbeta repertoires from subjects exposed to, actively infected with, or recovered from COVID-19. The repertoires were made available in a free public database intended to serve as a resource for research on the immune response to SARS-CoV-2. Samples were obtained from the ongoing ImmuneRACE study (first 160 participants) and from 1,254 subjects provided by 6 global collaborators. The sample metadata nearly always contained a de-identified subject ID, COVID-19 status, age in years and sex. Where available, HLA class I and class II types were obtained from metadata supplied by the sample provider rather than from assay-based typing.

The immunoSEQ Assay, a bias-controlled multiplex PCR, was used to amplify TCRbeta CDR3 regions from genomic DNA. On the authors' methods: Nucleated cell counts per sample were estimated from amplification of reference gene primers within the assay. Sequence reads were collapsed and filtered to measure the absolute abundance of every unique TCRbeta CDR3 rearrangement. For each sample, productive Simpson clonality was calculated as the square root of Simpson's diversity index across productive rearrangements. TCRdb re-hosts the immuneACCESS table, in-frame sequences only. Its copies lack some clones; in the studies checked, an unresolved V gene accounts for under half of them, and the cause for the rest is not known. That table supplies the V and J calls and clone size; D and trimming were determined from the DNA. The table for this sample lists around 170,000 clones; roughly 81% of them were counted only once. Together, the top ten hold 10% to 15% of the sample.

In the case of this clone: Its cognate antigen has yet to be identified. Qualities for individual bases were not recorded, and no much larger clone is one base off.

From the germline V gene (reference sequence), CDR1 is LNHDA and CDR2 is SQIVND. The CDR3 runs 15 amino acids, cysteine and phenylalanine included. The DNA shown is the 45-base CDR3, in frame from base 1. V is cut by 1 base and J by 1 base, and the space between the germline ends is 10 bases. One collaborating source in Seattle enrolled patients during active infection and followed them longitudinally through the course of disease. Each collaborating institution followed its own protocols to collect whole blood in K2EDTA tubes. For TCRbeta analysis, collaborators shipped samples in one of three forms: frozen whole blood, isolated PBMCs, or DNA extracted from either of those sample types. What the study reported, not specific to this receptor: The quantity of clinical and demographic metadata differed by source and by participant and was supplied without curation.

The sequence was obtained from a woman at least 80 years old with COVID-19, enrolled during active disease. What was sequenced was peripheral blood. The chain couples TRBV19 to TRBJ1-1; the D gene remains uncertain. The sequenced DNA: TGTGCCAGTAGTATAGCCATGACGGGGAACACTGAAGCTTTCTTT. This is translated as CASSIAMTGNTEAFF.